This is a list of T cell receptor beta chains from one sample in a study of T cell changes during pregnancy in multiple sclerosis. Here immunoSEQ multiplex PCR was the method, and the copy in TCRdb shows in-frame clones only, minus some. The data contain 110,000 or so clones, 93% of them singletons. The sequenced sample was peripheral blood, obtained before pregnancy. All receptors derive from a female donor with multiple sclerosis, enrolled in a pregnancy study. CDR3s leave out the opening cysteine and the closing phenylalanine or tryptophan.

J: TRBJ2-7; V: TRBV30; CDR3: AWSSKKRTSGRIYEQY
J: TRBJ2-5; V: TRBV11-1; CDR3: ASSLGLQETQY
J: TRBJ2-7; V: TRBV7-8; CDR3: ASSWGQGGPYEQY
J: TRBJ1-2; V: TRBV6-1; CDR3: ASSRQGAYGYT
J: TRBJ1-2; V: TRBV27; CDR3: ASSLSRTGSGYT
J: TRBJ2-4; V: TRBV27; CDR3: ASSFSSKNIQY
J: TRBJ2-5; V: TRBV28; CDR3: ASSPSGRGRGVGETQY
J: TRBJ2-1; V: TRBV7-9; CDR3: ASSLERGGEQF
J: TRBJ2-2; V: TRBV5-1; CDR3: ASTSGREAGELF
J: TRBJ2-1; V: TRBV7-2; CDR3: ASSPPGGPYNEQF
J: TRBJ2-3; V: TRBV28; CDR3: ASSGLAGFTDTQY
J: TRBJ1-1; V: TRBV2; CDR3: ASRAGANTEAF
J: TRBJ2-2; V: TRBV19; CDR3: ASRNGQGPTGELF
J: TRBJ2-2; V: TRBV28; CDR3: ASSPWGAVYTGELF
J: TRBJ2-7; V: TRBV5-1; CDR3: ASSLSTSGRGYEQY
J: TRBJ1-1; V: TRBV6-5; CDR3: ASILYRGNTEAF
J: TRBJ2-7; V: TRBV14; CDR3: ASSPTGSYEQY
J: TRBJ1-1; V: TRBV7-9; CDR3: ASSQDWNTEAF
J: TRBJ1-2; V: TRBV6-4; CDR3: ASSPGTGYGYT
J: TRBJ2-1; V: TRBV5-4; CDR3: ASSLAAGSYNEQF
J: TRBJ1-2; V: TRBV7-9; CDR3: ASSPGQTRYGYT